A selection of T cell receptor beta chains follows, all from one sample in a study of blood T cell repertoires in COVID-19. Generated by immunoSEQ multiplex PCR, the TCRdb table keeps only in-frame clones and is missing some. The sample yields approximately 31,000 clones, just over 90% seen once. Sequenced: peripheral blood. The receptors were gathered from a man in his fifties or sixties with acute or convalescent COVID-19. The CDR3 runs from the conserved cysteine through the conserved F or W. The D gene is left open where the match is weak. Clone size is shown for a subset of rows, as once, few, many or a class of expanded clone.

D gene,V gene,CDR3 length,clone size,J gene,CDR3 DNA,CDR3 protein
TRBD1,TRBV11-2,15,once,TRBJ1-5,TGTGCCAGCAGCCCAACAACAGGGGCCAATCAGCCCCAGCATTTT,CASSPTTGANQPQHF
TRBD2,TRBV13,17,.,TRBJ2-5,TGTGCCAGCAGCTTAAACGGCGGGAGGCCGATACAAGAGACCCAGTACTTC,CASSLNGGRPIQETQYF
.,TRBV5-1,18,.,TRBJ2-7,TGCGCCAGCAGCTCCCCCTCGGGCCTAGGAGAGCAGGGCTACGAGCAGTACTTC,CASSSPSGLGEQGYEQYF
TRBD1,TRBV6-2/TRBV6-3,15,.,TRBJ1-5,TGTGCCAGCAGCCTAGGACAGGGGGCATATCAGCCCCAGCATTTT,CASSLGQGAYQPQHF
.,TRBV6-5,14,.,TRBJ1-2,TGTGCCAGCAGTTACCGAGGAGGTAACTATGGCTACACCTTC,CASSYRGGNYGYTF
.,TRBV3-1/TRBV3-2,13,.,TRBJ2-2,TGTGCCAGCAGCCAGCCCTCGCGAGGGGAGCTGTTTTTT,CASSQPSRGELFF
TRBD1,TRBV15,15,.,TRBJ1-4,TGTGCCACCAGCAGGCCGGGACAGGAAGATGAAAAACTGTTTTTT,CATSRPGQEDEKLFF
TRBD1,TRBV6-2/TRBV6-3,16,.,TRBJ2-2,TGTGCCAGCAGTTACAGACAGGGGTGGGGCACCGGGGAGCTGTTTTTT,CASSYRQGWGTGELFF
.,TRBV27,15,.,TRBJ1-1,TGTGCCAGCAGTCCACGGACTAACATGAACACTGAAGCTTTCTTT,CASSPRTNMNTEAFF
.,TRBV7-4,14,.,TRBJ1-2,TGTGCCAGCAGCTTACAGGAATGTAACCATGGCTACACCTTC,CASSLQECNHGYTF
.,TRBV7-9,13,.,TRBJ1-2,TGTGCCAGCAGCTTGACAGATTACTATGGCTACACCTTC,CASSLTDYYGYTF
TRBD1,TRBV7-8,15,.,TRBJ2-1,TGTGCCAGCAGCTTCCGGGACAGGGGTCTCAATGAGCAGTTCTTC,CASSFRDRGLNEQFF
.,TRBV18,11,.,TRBJ2-1,TGTGCCAGCTCCCGACAGGATGAGCAGTTCTTC,CASSRQDEQFF
TRBD1,TRBV19,14,.,TRBJ1-5,TGTGCCAGTAGTCGGGGACAGAGCAATCAGCCCCAGCATTTT,CASSRGQSNQPQHF
TRBD1,TRBV28,15,.,TRBJ1-5,TGTGCCAGCAGTTTTTGGGGACAGAAAAATCAGCCCCAGCATTTT,CASSFWGQKNQPQHF
TRBD2,TRBV13,15,.,TRBJ2-2,TGTGCCACCCAACTAGCGGGTGCCAACACCGGGGAGCTGTTTTTT,CATQLAGANTGELFF
.,TRBV19,13,.,TRBJ2-5,TGTGCCAGTAGTATCCGGGAAAGAGAGACCCAGTACTTC,CASSIRERETQYF
.,TRBV10-3,15,.,TRBJ2-3,TGTGCCATCAGTGTCGGGGGTGGCCTCACAGATACGCAGTATTTT,CAISVGGGLTDTQYF
.,TRBV30,13,.,TRBJ1-5,TGTGCCTGGAGTCACAGGGAGGGACGGCCCCAGCATTTT,CAWSHREGRPQHF
.,TRBV6-5,16,.,TRBJ1-5,TGTGCCAGCAGTTTCTCAGGGGCTTATAGCAATCAGCCCCAGCATTTT,CASSFSGAYSNQPQHF
.,TRBV5-1,14,.,TRBJ1-4,TGCGCCAGCAGTTTGCTAGGGGAGGTTGAAAAACTGTTTTTT,CASSLLGEVEKLFF
TRBD2,TRBV7-2,17,.,TRBJ2-1,TGTGCCAGCAGCCGCCGCACCAGCGGGAGGGCCCACAATGAGCAGTTCTTC,CASSRRTSGRAHNEQFF
TRBD1,TRBV6-5,16,.,TRBJ2-5,TGTGCCAGCAGTTACTCGGGACAGGTCCTCCAAGAGACCCAGTACTTC,CASSYSGQVLQETQYF
.,TRBV5-6,13,.,TRBJ2-3,TGTGCCAGCAGCGGACAACGCACAGATACGCAGTATTTT,CASSGQRTDTQYF
.,TRBV6-5,14,.,TRBJ1-1,TGTGCCAGCAAACAGCCTAATGGGTACACTGAAGCTTTCTTT,CASKQPNGYTEAFF
TRBD1,TRBV5-1,15,.,TRBJ1-1,TGCGCCAGCAGCCCAAGGACAGGGGATAACACTGAAGCTTTCTTT,CASSPRTGDNTEAFF
.,TRBV11-2,17,.,TRBJ2-1,TGTGCCAGCAGCCCGAATGGGGCCGGAAGCTCCTACAATGAGCAGTTCTTC,CASSPNGAGSSYNEQFF
.,TRBV24-1,16,.,TRBJ2-5,TGTGCCACCAGTGATTTGGCAGGCTTGGAGGGAGAGACCCAGTACTTC,CATSDLAGLEGETQYF
.,TRBV7-2,17,.,TRBJ2-3,TGTGCCAGCAGCTCTCATAGACAGTCAAGGGCCACAGATACGCAGTATTTT,CASSSHRQSRATDTQYF
.,TRBV6-6,11,.,TRBJ2-3,TGTGCCAGCAGTGGCGAGGGAACGCAGTATTTT,CASSGEGTQYF
.,TRBV4-1,16,.,TRBJ2-1,TGCGCCAGCAGCCAAGAATGGACAACCTTCTACAATGAGCAGTTCTTC,CASSQEWTTFYNEQFF
TRBD1,TRBV6-4,15,.,TRBJ1-1,TGTGCCAGCAGCCCCGGACAGGGGGCGAAAACTGAAGCTTTCTTT,CASSPGQGAKTEAFF
.,TRBV11-2,15,once,TRBJ2-3,TGTGCCAGCAGCTTAGCCATTGGACGCGGGGATACGCAGTATTTT,CASSLAIGRGDTQYF
.,TRBV13,13,.,TRBJ2-5,TGTGCCAGCAGCTTACGGGGTTTGGAGACCCAGTACTTC,CASSLRGLETQYF
.,TRBV2,15,.,TRBJ1-5,TGTGCCAGCACCACAGGTCGGAGCGGCAATCAGCCCCAGCATTTT,CASTTGRSGNQPQHF
.,TRBV7-6,15,.,TRBJ2-1,TGTGCCAGCAGCTTAGCGGCGGGATCGTACAATGAGCAGTTCTTC,CASSLAAGSYNEQFF
TRBD2,TRBV11-2,15,.,TRBJ2-7,TGTGCCAGCAGCTCGGCTAGCGGAGGTTTATACGAGCAGTACTTC,CASSSASGGLYEQYF
TRBD1,TRBV11-3,16,once,TRBJ2-5,TGTGCCAGCAGCTTGGAAGGGACAGGGTATACTGAGACCCAGTACTTC,CASSLEGTGYTETQYF
TRBD1,TRBV28,17,.,TRBJ2-3,TGTGCCAGCAGCCCTCCCAATCACAGGGGGCCCACAGATACGCAGTATTTT,CASSPPNHRGPTDTQYF
.,TRBV19,14,.,TRBJ2-2,TGTGCCAGTAGTATGGGTGCCGGGGCCGGGGAGCTGTTTTTT,CASSMGAGAGELFF
.,TRBV6-5,13,.,TRBJ1-1,TGTGCCAGCAGTTACGGAAGGGGTACTGAAGCTTTCTTT,CASSYGRGTEAFF
TRBD1,TRBV6-5,13,.,TRBJ1-1,TGTGCCGGATGGGGACAGTCGAACACTGAAGCTTTCTTT,CAGWGQSNTEAFF
.,TRBV11-2,14,.,TRBJ2-3,TGTGCCAGCAGCTTAGGCACTGGCACAGATACGCAGTATTTT,CASSLGTGTDTQYF
.,TRBV30,13,.,TRBJ2-7,TGTGCCTGGAACCCGGACATTCTAGGAGAGCAGTACTTC,CAWNPDILGEQYF
TRBD1,TRBV4-1,12,.,TRBJ1-1,TGCGCCAGCAGCCGAGACAGGGCTGAAGCTTTCTTT,CASSRDRAEAFF
.,TRBV7-8,14,.,TRBJ2-7,TGTGCCAGCAGCTTCGAGGCCTTATCCTACGAGCAGTACTTC,CASSFEALSYEQYF
.,TRBV19,15,.,TRBJ1-3,TGTGCCAGTAGTTCAGGGTTAATCTCTGGAAACACCATATATTTT,CASSSGLISGNTIYF
TRBD1,TRBV11-2,14,.,TRBJ1-5,TGTGCCAGCAGTACAGGGGCGAGCAATCAGCCCCAGCATTTT,CASSTGASNQPQHF